These 27 T cell receptor beta chains came from one sample sequenced in a study of beta chain features in type 1 diabetes. Expressed TCRB transcripts were sequenced because the isolated RNA had all been reverse transcribed beforehand. Sequenced by immunoSEQ multiplex PCR; TCRdb stores in-frame clones only, minus some. The sample has 900,000 or so clones; 17% are singletons. Sequenced sample: naive CD4+ T cells from blood. These receptor sequences come from a woman under 30 in good health.

The chain has TRBV7-9 and TRBJ2-2; D remains ambiguous. Germline CDR1 SEHNR, CDR2 FQNEAQ (reference sequence). The length of the CDR3 is 12 residues. V was trimmed by 2 bases and J by 7 bases, leaving 5 bases between them. In DNA, the CDR3 is TGTGCCAGCAGCTTACAGGTCGGGGAGCTGTTTTTT. It codes for CASSLQVGELFF.

A few counts support this clone. The chain links TRBV28 to TRBJ1-5, with D perhaps TRBD1 (6 bases). Germline V gives CDR1 MDHEN, CDR2 SYDVKM. V was trimmed by 10 bases and J by 11 bases, leaving 27 bases between them. The CDR3 sequence is 15 residues long. This CDR3 reads CATGPQGSRGRSQHF. Here the CDR3 DNA reads TGTGCCACAGGGCCACAGGGATCTCGCGGTAGGTCCCAGCATTTT.

This clone has more than one count but fewer than ten. The chain combines TRBV6-1 with TRBJ2-4; D gene uncertain. The V end was cut by 7 bases, the J end by 0 bases, with 13 bases between. Germline V CDR1 and CDR2: MNHNS, SASEGT. The CDR3 runs to 15 residues. CDR3 nucleotides: TGTGCCAGCACCTTCGGGCAACTAGCCAAAAACATTCAGTACTTC. It codes for CASTFGQLAKNIQYF.

The chain couples TRBV7-2 to TRBJ2-1; weak D call: TRBD2 (5 bases). CDR3 length: 16 amino acids. V lost 5 bases and J lost 0, with 14 bases in between. Germline CDR1 and CDR2: SGHTA and FQGNSA. CDR3 coding DNA: TGTGCCAGCAGCCAGAGAGCGGTAAGCTCCTACAATGAGCAGTTCTTC. Translated: CASSQRAVSSYNEQFF.

This clone was counted between two and nine times. The chain links TRBV28 to TRBJ1-2; D perhaps matches TRBD1 (6 bases). The CDR3 loop spans 14 amino acids. The germline V and J ends were trimmed by 5 bases and 0 bases, with 10 bases remaining between them. The germline gives CDR1 MDHEN, CDR2 SYDVKM. This CDR3 reads CASSIYRANYGYTF. The CDR3 nucleotides are TGTGCCAGCAGTATCTACAGGGCTAACTATGGCTACACCTTC.

The chain uses TRBV10-3 and TRBJ2-1; 10 bases fit TRBD2. There are 12 residues in the CDR3. Germline CDR1 reads ENHRY; CDR2 reads SYGVKD. Unmatched junction bases numbered 7, after V lost 10 bases and J lost 10 bases. CDR3 coding DNA: TGTGCCAGCGAGTGGACTAGCGGCGAGCAGTTCTTC. Its translation is CASEWTSGEQFF.

This clone has more than one count but fewer than ten. The chain joins TRBV29-1 to TRBJ2-5; 7 bases fit TRBD2. CDR3 length equals 14 residues. Germline-derived CDR1 and CDR2 are SQVTM and ANQGSEA. The junction had 16 bases not matched to a gene; V was cut back by 8 bases and J by 7 bases. The CDR3 spells CSSLGSGGRGTQYF. CDR3 nucleotide sequence: TGCAGCTCACTAGGTAGTGGCGGGAGAGGGACCCAGTACTTC.

The chain has TRBV7-9 and TRBJ2-1, with 9 bases identical to TRBD2. V shed 4 bases, J shed 4 bases, and the junction held 11 bases outside the gene matches. This CDR3 is built from 17 residues. Germline CDR1 is SEHNR and CDR2 is FQNEAQ (reference sequence). In DNA, the CDR3 is TGTGCCAGCAGCTCCCTCCGACTAGCGGCAGCTTACAATGAGCAGTTCTTC. Its protein is CASSSLRLAAAYNEQFF.

This rearrangement joins TRBV28 to TRBJ1-2; D might be TRBD1 (5 bases). The CDR3 sequence is 14 residues long. Deletions cut 5 bases from V and 5 bases from J, with 15 bases between. Per the germline V gene, CDR1 is MDHEN and CDR2 is SYDVKM. The CDR3 sequence is CASSLLQDWYGYTF. CDR3 coding DNA: TGTGCCAGCAGTCTCTTACAGGATTGGTATGGCTACACCTTC.

The J gene is TRBJ2-1, the V gene TRBV7-9; 7 nucleotides line up with TRBD2. This CDR3 is built from 15 residues. CDR1 is SEHNR, CDR2 FQNEAQ, per germline (reference sequence). V dropped 2 bases and J dropped 1; count of bases not matched to a gene: 2. CDR3 amino acids: CASSLTSVSYNEQFF. Written as DNA, the CDR3 is TGTGCCAGCAGCTTAACTAGCGTGTCCTACAATGAGCAGTTCTTC.

This clone turned up a few times. The chain has TRBV15 and TRBJ1-4; possibly TRBD1 for D (6 bases). The germline V gene encodes CDR1 LNHNV and CDR2 YYDKDF (reference sequence). This CDR3 has 16 residues. V gave up 3 bases and J gave up 4 bases, with 15 bases separating them. CDR3 protein: CATSRNLDRNNEKLFF. DNA of the CDR3: TGTGCCACCAGCAGGAACCTCGACAGGAATAATGAAAAACTGTTTTTT.

This chain joins TRBV7-9 and TRBJ2-5; D not resolved. V was pared by 0 bases and J by 5 bases, with 22 bases between. CDR1 SEHNR and CDR2 FQNEAQ come from the germline V gene (reference sequence). The CDR3 runs to 18 residues. CDR3 amino acids: CASSLALTTSGVKETQYF. CDR3 nucleotide sequence: TGTGCCAGCAGCTTAGCCTTGACAACTTCCGGTGTAAAGGAGACCCAGTACTTC.

The V and J genes are TRBV10-3 and TRBJ2-2; D is perhaps TRBD2 (5 bases). Per the germline V gene, CDR1 is ENHRY and CDR2 is SYGVKD. The V end lost 10 bases, the J end lost 1 base, and 16 bases lay between the germline ends. The CDR3 extends over 15 amino acids. Here the CDR3 reads CATSGLGKNTGELFF. The CDR3 DNA is TGTGCCACCTCAGGACTGGGGAAGAACACCGGGGAGCTGTTTTTT.

The chain couples TRBV19 to TRBJ2-2; 12 bases agree with TRBD2. This CDR3 contains 17 residues. Trimming cost V 5 bases and J 7 bases; bases outside gene matches: 11. Germline CDR1 is LNHDA and CDR2 is SQIVND (reference sequence). CDR3 nucleotide sequence: TGTGCCAGTAGTCCTTTCGGACTAGCGGGAACAGGCGGGGAGCTGTTTTTT. Protein: CASSPFGLAGTGGELFF.

This clone was observed a few times. The genes are TRBV7-4 and TRBJ2-5; 13 nucleotides match TRBD2. This CDR3 spans 19 amino acids. The V and J ends lost 1 base and 2 bases, in that order; junction bases with no gene match: 10. The germline V gene has CDR1 SGHVT and CDR2 SQSDAQ. This chain's CDR3 is CASSLGRLAGGSGQETQYF. DNA for the CDR3: TGTGCCAGCAGCTTAGGGAGACTAGCGGGAGGCTCAGGACAAGAGACCCAGTACTTC.

This clone was seen only a few times. The genes are TRBV5-8 and TRBJ2-4; D may be TRBD1 or TRBD2 (5 bases each). This CDR3 region has 16 residues. The V and J ends lost 3 bases and 6 bases respectively, with 19 bases between them. Germline values: CDR1 SGHTS, CDR2 YDEGEE. The CDR3 sequence: CASSWGWESMVNIQYF. CDR3 bases: TGTGCCAGCAGCTGGGGCTGGGAGTCGATGGTAAACATTCAGTACTTC.

There are a few counts of this clone. The chain carries TRBV5-4 and TRBJ2-7, with 9 bases aligning to TRBD2. Unmatched junction bases numbered 6, after V lost 3 bases and J lost 2 bases. This CDR3 has 15 amino acids. The germline V gene encodes CDR1 SGHNT and CDR2 YYREEE (reference sequence). The CDR3, as DNA: TGTGCCAGCAGCTCCGCGGGAGGGCCTACCTACGAGCAGTACTTC. Its protein product is CASSSAGGPTYEQYF.

V gene TRBV29-1 combines with J gene TRBJ2-4; a weak D match, TRBD1 (5 bases). Germline V gives CDR1 SQVTM, CDR2 ANQGSEA. The ends were cut back, 4 bases at V and 8 bases at J, with 21 bases in the middle. This CDR3 has 15 residues. The CDR3 DNA is TGCAGCGTTGCCTTATGGACACGCAGCCCCCACATTCAGTACTTC. This encodes CSVALWTRSPHIQYF.

This clone has a handful of counts. The CDR3 sequence: CASSLASGSNEQFF. The CDR3 DNA follows: TGTGCCAGCAGTTTGGCTAGCGGGAGCAATGAGCAGTTCTTC. The V call is TRBV28, the J call TRBJ2-1, with 10 bases aligning to TRBD2. Germline trimming cut 3 bases from V and 6 bases from J; bases unmatched to any gene: 2. The CDR3 has 14 amino acids. Germline CDR1 and CDR2: MDHEN and SYDVKM.

This clone came up a few times. The V gene is TRBV9, the J gene TRBJ2-7, with 12 bases aligning to TRBD2. This CDR3 has 15 residues. The trim removed 2 bases at V and 5 bases at J, leaving 5 bases unmatched. In germline, CDR1 is SGDLS, CDR2 YYNGEE. The CDR3 nucleotides read TGTGCCAGCAGCGTCGGACTAGCGGGACTCGACGAGCAGTACTTC. Protein sequence: CASSVGLAGLDEQYF. The whole variable domain, remainder taken from reference TRBV9 and TRBJ2-7, is DSGVTQTPKHLITATGQRVTLRCSPRSGDLSVYWYQQSLDQGLQFLIQYYNGEERAKGNILERFSAQQFPDLHSELNLSSLELGDSALYFCASSVGLAGLDEQYFGPGTRLTVT.

The chain couples TRBV27 to TRBJ2-7, with TRBD2 matching 8 bases. V was pared by 6 bases and J by 2 bases, with 9 bases of the junction left unmatched. Germline CDR1 and CDR2: MNHEY and SMNVEV (reference sequence). CDR3 length: 15 amino acids. In DNA, the CDR3 is TGTGCCAGCAGCCCAAGCGGGAGCCCGCCCTACGAGCAGTACTTC. This sequence encodes CASSPSGSPPYEQYF.

The gene calls are TRBV5-4 and TRBJ2-3; D possibly corresponds to TRBD2 (5 bases). Germline-derived CDR1 and CDR2 are SGHNT and YYREEE (reference sequence). The V end was cut by 6 bases, the J end by 7 bases, with 15 bases between. CDR3 length equals 13 residues. CDR3 sequence reads: CASTDRTVNTQYF. The CDR3, as DNA: TGTGCCAGCACCGATCGGACTGTTAATACGCAGTATTTT.

The gene calls are TRBV7-2 and TRBJ2-1; TRBD2 matches 7 bases. The junction had 10 bases not matched to a gene; V was cut back by 4 bases and J by 1 base. The CDR3 runs 17 residues. CDR1 and CDR2 from the germline V gene are SGHTA and FQGNSA. CDR3 residues: CASSYLRGGSSYNEQFF. The CDR3 DNA reads as TGTGCCAGCAGCTACCTTAGGGGCGGGAGTTCCTACAATGAGCAGTTCTTC. The full variable domain, completed using reference TRBV7-2 and TRBJ2-1, is GAGVSQSPSNKVTEKGKDVELRCDPISGHTALYWYRQSLGQGLEFLIYFQGNSAPDKSGLPSDRFSAERTGGSVSTLTIQRTQQEDSAVYLCASSYLRGGSSYNEQFFGPGTRLTVL.

In this sample, this clone turned up a few times. The CDR3 sequence is CASSSAGGSSGANVLTF. In nucleotides, the CDR3 is TGTGCCAGCAGTTCAGCAGGGGGCAGCTCTGGGGCCAACGTCCTGACTTTC. This sequence joins TRBV27 and TRBJ2-6, with TRBD1 matching 8 bases. J was trimmed by 0 bases and V by 4 bases; bases with no gene match: 5. This CDR3 region has 17 residues. The germline V gene has CDR1 MNHEY and CDR2 SMNVEV (reference sequence).

The chain uses TRBV29-1 and TRBJ2-5; perhaps TRBD2 as D (5 bases). This CDR3 is built from 12 residues. The V gene's germline CDR1 is SQVTM and CDR2 ANQGSEA. The V end lost 4 bases, the J end lost 1 base, and 7 bases lay between the germline ends. CDR3 nucleotides: TGCAGCGTTGGGACTTTCCAAGAGACCCAGTACTTC. It translates to CSVGTFQETQYF.

The chain carries TRBV7-9 and TRBJ1-3; a possible D gene is TRBD1 (6 bases). Germline CDR1 SEHNR, CDR2 FQNEAQ (reference sequence). This CDR3 has 15 amino acids. Trimming removed 5 bases from V and 8 bases from J, with 19 bases in between. CDR3 protein: CASSLSGGRADTIYF. The DNA of the CDR3 is TGTGCCAGCAGCCTGTCTGGGGGGCGAGCGGACACCATATATTTT.

The genes are TRBV25-1 and TRBJ2-1, with TRBD2 matching over 8 bases. The CDR3 covers 15 residues. With V trimmed by 3 bases and J by 4 bases, 5 bases remained unmatched. Germline lookup yields CDR1 MGHDK and CDR2 SYGVNS. The CDR3 nucleotides are TGTGCCAGCAGTGACGTCGGGACTAGGTACAATGAGCAGTTCTTC. Residues: CASSDVGTRYNEQFF.